The clone carrying this T cell receptor (beta chain) showed up just a few times. Its antigen is currently unknown. There are 16 residues in the CDR3. V lost 0 bases, J lost 2 bases, and 14 bases lay in between. Per the germline V gene, CDR1 is LNHDA and CDR2 is SQIVND (reference sequence). As for time point: week 11, during vaccination. A 20-mer mutant IDH1 peptide at 300 ug was injected subcutaneously with topical imiquimod. The protocol was immunoSEQ multiplex PCR, while the TCRdb copy is restricted to in-frame clones and leaves out a portion. The sample records under 55,000 clones, 75% to 95% being singletons. The data originate from a study of a mutant IDH1 vaccine in newly diagnosed glioma.

The chain is built from TRBV19 and TRBJ2-7; D is ambiguous. The source of this sequence is a man between 50 and 59 years old with glioma. Sequencing used PBMCs, obtained from a glioma patient whose treatment included an IDH1 peptide vaccine. The CDR3 spells CASSIDHARLAYEQYF. Written as DNA, the CDR3 is TGTGCCAGTAGTATAGATCACGCCCGGTTGGCCTACGAGCAGTACTTC.